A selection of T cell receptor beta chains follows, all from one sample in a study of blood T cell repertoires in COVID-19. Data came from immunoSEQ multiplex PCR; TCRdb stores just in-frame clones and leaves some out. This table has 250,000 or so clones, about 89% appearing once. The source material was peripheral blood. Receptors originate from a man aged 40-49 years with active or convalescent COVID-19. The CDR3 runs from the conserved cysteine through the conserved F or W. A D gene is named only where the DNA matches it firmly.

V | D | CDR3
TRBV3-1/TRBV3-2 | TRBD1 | CASSQRYRDRGAGELFF
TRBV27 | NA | CASSFTQGNTIYF
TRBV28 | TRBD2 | CASSGLAGGSTDTQYF
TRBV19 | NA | CASSPAGAAHEQYF
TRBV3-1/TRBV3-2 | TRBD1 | CASSRQGIYGYTF
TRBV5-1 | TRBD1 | CASRYDRGNQPQHF
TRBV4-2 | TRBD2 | CASSQDIGRGTSTYEQYF
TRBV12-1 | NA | CASSFAPAGGGTEAFF
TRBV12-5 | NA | CASGDDRLSNQPQHF
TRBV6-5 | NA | CASKEGDYYGYTF
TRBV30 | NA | CAWSVGPHERATEAFF
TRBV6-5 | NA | CASSRREDDEQYF
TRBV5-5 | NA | CASSPGGVGEKLFF
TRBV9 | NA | CASSPGTGNIQYF
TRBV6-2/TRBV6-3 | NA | CASSYGLRAWQFF
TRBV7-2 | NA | CASSLGQGTSPLHF
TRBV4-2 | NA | CASSHPLVGAPGHGYTF